The rows below give T cell receptor beta chains drawn from one sample of a study of blood T cell repertoires in COVID-19. Data came from immunoSEQ multiplex PCR; TCRdb stores just in-frame clones and leaves some out. This table has 150,000 to 200,000 clones, over 70% appearing once. What was sequenced was PBMCs or T cells enriched from blood (not recorded which). The receptors derive from a man between 70 and 80 years old who had been exposed to COVID-19. Both conserved end residues are part of each CDR3. The D gene is left open where the match is weak. Clone size is shown for a subset of rows, as once, few, many or a class of expanded clone.

>TRBJ1-2|NA|14|TRBV11-2|NA
CASSLQDSPYGYTF
TGTGCCAGCAGCCTTCAGGACTCTCCGTATGGCTACACCTTC
>TRBJ2-2|NA|18|TRBV7-6|NA
CASSLFPVQGSSTGELFF
TGTGCCAGCAGCTTATTCCCCGTGCAGGGGTCGAGCACCGGGGAGCTGTTTTTT
>TRBJ1-3|NA|14|TRBV6-5|NA
CASSYSDRGNTIYF
TGTGCCAGCAGTTACTCGGACAGAGGAAACACCATATATTTT
>TRBJ1-5|NA|14|TRBV27|NA
CASSLGGGSQPQHF
TGTGCCAGCAGTTTAGGTGGAGGGAGTCAGCCCCAGCATTTT
>TRBJ2-1|TRBD1|14|TRBV7-2|NA
CASSARDRYNEQFF
TGTGCCAGCAGCGCCCGGGACAGGTACAATGAGCAGTTCTTC
>TRBJ2-1|TRBD2|16|TRBV7-9|NA
CASSSGTSGRDYEQFF
TGTGCCAGCAGCTCTGGGACTAGCGGGAGGGATTATGAGCAGTTCTTC
>TRBJ2-3|NA|15|TRBV5-1|NA
CASSSTVLGSDTQYF
TGCGCCAGCAGCTCGACAGTCCTGGGGTCCGATACGCAGTATTTT
>TRBJ2-5|TRBD2|15|TRBV20-1|NA
CSASAGGRARETQYF
TGCAGTGCTAGTGCCGGCGGGAGGGCCAGGGAGACCCAGTACTTC
>TRBJ2-7|NA|14|TRBV7-9|NA
CASSFMDTSYEQYF
TGTGCCAGCAGCTTTATGGACACTTCCTACGAGCAGTACTTC
>TRBJ2-2|TRBD2|16|TRBV2|NA
CASNPLAGGNTGELFF
TGTGCCAGCAACCCACTAGCGGGGGGGAACACCGGGGAGCTGTTTTTT
>TRBJ2-7|NA|12|TRBV19|NA
CAENRQYYEQYF
TGTGCCGAAAATCGACAGTACTACGAGCAGTACTTC
>TRBJ2-7|NA|13|TRBV14|NA
CASSQVYRAEQYF
TGTGCCAGCAGCCAAGTGTACAGGGCCGAGCAGTACTTC
>TRBJ1-2|TRBD1|15|TRBV3-1/TRBV3-2|NA
CASSPNTGGNYGYTF
TGTGCCAGCAGCCCGAACACAGGGGGCAACTATGGCTACACCTTC
>TRBJ1-2|NA|15|TRBV7-9|NA
CASSLALVAPKGYTF
TGTGCCAGCAGCTTAGCATTGGTAGCGCCCAAGGGCTACACCTTC
>TRBJ1-5|TRBD1|16|TRBV19|NA
CASSMEGTGINQPQHF
TGTGCCAGTAGTATGGAGGGGACAGGGATTAATCAGCCCCAGCATTTT
>TRBJ1-4|NA|12|TRBV15|NA
CATSRREGKLFF
TGTGCCACCAGCCGGCGAGAGGGAAAACTGTTTTTT
>TRBJ2-4|NA|12|TRBV2|NA
CASSWRELEKYF
TGTGCCAGCAGCTGGAGGGAGTTGGAGAAGTACTTC
>TRBJ1-2|NA|13|TRBV27|few
CASSSTANYGYTF
TGTGCCAGCAGTTCGACAGCTAACTATGGCTACACCTTC
>TRBJ2-2|TRBD1|16|TRBV5-1|once
CASSLWDRVSTGELFF
TGCGCCAGCAGCTTGTGGGACAGGGTCTCTACCGGGGAGCTGTTTTTT
>TRBJ1-3|TRBD1|16|TRBV6-6|NA
CASSPGQLVSGNTIYF
TGTGCCAGCAGTCCGGGACAGCTAGTCTCTGGAAACACCATATATTTT
>TRBJ1-2|NA|15|TRBV7-3|NA
CASSLRGRDFDGYTF
TGTGCCAGCAGCTTAAGGGGCAGGGACTTCGACGGCTACACCTTC
>TRBJ2-7|TRBD2|15|TRBV7-2|few
CASSIGLAGGYEQYF
TGTGCCAGCAGCATCGGACTAGCGGGGGGGTACGAGCAGTACTTC
>TRBJ2-7|NA|13|TRBV6-5|NA
CASRLEPEGRQYF
TGTGCCAGCAGACTCGAACCGGAAGGGAGGCAGTACTTC
>TRBJ1-6|NA|14|TRBV5-6|NA
CASSYSTHNSPLHF
TGTGCCAGCAGCTACAGCACCCATAATTCACCCCTCCACTTT
>TRBJ2-1|TRBD2|15|TRBV7-6|NA
CASSLGVAGGDEQFF
TGTGCCAGCAGCTTAGGTGTAGCGGGAGGCGATGAGCAGTTCTTC
>TRBJ1-1|NA|13|TRBV7-9|once
CASSLAGNTEAFF
TGTGCCAGCAGCTTGGCGGGGAACACTGAAGCTTTCTTT
>TRBJ1-2|TRBD1|14|TRBV6-5|NA
CASRRGQGDDGYTF
TGTGCCAGCAGGCGGGGACAGGGTGACGATGGCTACACCTTC
>TRBJ2-3|TRBD2|13|TRBV5-6|NA
CASSPRGADTQYF
TGTGCCAGCAGCCCGCGGGGGGCAGATACGCAGTATTTT
>TRBJ1-1|NA|14|TRBV27|NA
CASSSTQGYTEAFF
TGTGCCAGCAGTTCCACTCAGGGTTACACTGAAGCTTTCTTT
>TRBJ1-1|NA|13|TRBV12-3/TRBV12-4|NA
CASSLQGPSRAFF
TGTGCCAGCAGCCTGCAGGGGCCAAGTAGGGCTTTCTTT
>TRBJ2-5|TRBD2|16|TRBV14|NA
CASSQDRLAGEETQYF
TGTGCCAGCAGCCAAGATCGGCTAGCGGGGGAAGAGACCCAGTACTTC
>TRBJ2-3|TRBD1|15|TRBV28|NA
CASRARDRETDTQYF
TGTGCCAGCAGGGCTAGGGACAGGGAGACAGATACGCAGTATTTT
>TRBJ2-7|TRBD2|14|TRBV5-6|NA
CASSVGAGASEQYF
TGTGCCAGCTCCGTAGGGGCGGGAGCCTCCGAGCAGTACTTC